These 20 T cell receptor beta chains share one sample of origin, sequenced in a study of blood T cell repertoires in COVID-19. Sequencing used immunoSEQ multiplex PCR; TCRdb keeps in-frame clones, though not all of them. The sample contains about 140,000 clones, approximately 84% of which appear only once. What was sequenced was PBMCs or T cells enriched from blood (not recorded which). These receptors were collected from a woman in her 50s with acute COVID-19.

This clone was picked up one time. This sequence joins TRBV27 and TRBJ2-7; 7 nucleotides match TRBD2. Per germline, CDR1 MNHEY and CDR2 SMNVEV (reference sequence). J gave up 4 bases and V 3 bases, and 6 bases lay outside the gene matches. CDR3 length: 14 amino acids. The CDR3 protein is CASSFSLGGYEQYF. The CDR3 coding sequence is TGTGCCAGCAGTTTCTCCTTGGGGGGGTACGAGCAGTACTTC.

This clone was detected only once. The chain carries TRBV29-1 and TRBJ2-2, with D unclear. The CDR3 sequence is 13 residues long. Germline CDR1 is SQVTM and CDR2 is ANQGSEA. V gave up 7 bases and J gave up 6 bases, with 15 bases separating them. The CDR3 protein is CSANSHSPGELFF. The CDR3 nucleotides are TGCAGCGCCAATAGCCATTCCCCCGGGGAGCTGTTTTTT.

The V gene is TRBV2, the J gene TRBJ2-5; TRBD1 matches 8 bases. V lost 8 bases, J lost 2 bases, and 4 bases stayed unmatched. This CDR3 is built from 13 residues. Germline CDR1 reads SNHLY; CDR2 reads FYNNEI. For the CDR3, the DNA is TGTGCCAGCTGCGGACAGGGACAAGAGACCCAGTACTTC. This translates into CASCGQGQETQYF. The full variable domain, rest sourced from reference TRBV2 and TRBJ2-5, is EPEVTQTPSHQVTQMGQEVILRCVPISNHLYFYWYRQILGQKVEFLVSFYNNEISEKSEIFDDQFSVERPDGSNFTLKIRSTKLEDSAMYFCASCGQGQETQYFGPGTRLLVL.

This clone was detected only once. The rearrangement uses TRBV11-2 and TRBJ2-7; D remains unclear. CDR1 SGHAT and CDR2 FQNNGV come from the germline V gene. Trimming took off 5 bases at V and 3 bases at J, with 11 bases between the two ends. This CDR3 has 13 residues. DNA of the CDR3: TGTGCCAGCAGCCGAAGTGGCGGCTACGAGCAGTACTTC. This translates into CASSRSGGYEQYF.

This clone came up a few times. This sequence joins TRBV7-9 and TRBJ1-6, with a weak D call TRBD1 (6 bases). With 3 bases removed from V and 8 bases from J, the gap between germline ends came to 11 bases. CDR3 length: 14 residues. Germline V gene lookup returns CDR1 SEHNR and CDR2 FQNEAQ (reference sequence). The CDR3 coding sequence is TGTGCCAGCAGCTTGCAGACAGGAGATTCACCCCTCCACTTT. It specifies CASSLQTGDSPLHF.

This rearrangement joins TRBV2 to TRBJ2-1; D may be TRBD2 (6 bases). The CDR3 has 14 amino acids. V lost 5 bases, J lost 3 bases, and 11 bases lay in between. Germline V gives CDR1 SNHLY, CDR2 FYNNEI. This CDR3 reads CASSSGRYYNEQFF. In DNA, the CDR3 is TGTGCCAGCAGTTCCGGGAGATACTACAATGAGCAGTTCTTC. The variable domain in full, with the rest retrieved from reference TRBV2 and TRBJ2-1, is EPEVTQTPSHQVTQMGQEVILRCVPISNHLYFYWYRQILGQKVEFLVSFYNNEISEKSEIFDDQFSVERPDGSNFTLKIRSTKLEDSAMYFCASSSGRYYNEQFFGPGTRLTVL.

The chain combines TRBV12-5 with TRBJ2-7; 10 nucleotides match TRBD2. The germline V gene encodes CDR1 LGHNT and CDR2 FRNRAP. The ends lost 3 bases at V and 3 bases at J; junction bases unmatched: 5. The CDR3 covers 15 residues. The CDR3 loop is CASGFGTSVIYEQYF. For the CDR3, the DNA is TGTGCTAGTGGTTTTGGGACTAGCGTGATCTACGAGCAGTACTTC.

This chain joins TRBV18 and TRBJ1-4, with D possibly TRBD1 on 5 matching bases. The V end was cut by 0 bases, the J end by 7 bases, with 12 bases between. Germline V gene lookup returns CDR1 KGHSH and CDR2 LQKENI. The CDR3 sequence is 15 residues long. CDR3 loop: CASSPPTGGGEKLFF. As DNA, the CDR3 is TGTGCCAGCTCACCACCGACCGGGGGTGGTGAAAAACTGTTTTTT.

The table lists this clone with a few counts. CDR3 DNA: TGTGCCAGCAGCTTAGAGGCAGGGGGCGCGAGCACTGAAGCTTTCTTT. The encoded protein is CASSLEAGGASTEAFF. V and J are TRBV7-8 and TRBJ1-1; TRBD1 matches 8 bases. Trimming cost V 1 base and J 4 bases; bases outside gene matches: 8. There are 16 residues in the CDR3. CDR1 and CDR2 (germline): SGHVS, FQNEAQ.

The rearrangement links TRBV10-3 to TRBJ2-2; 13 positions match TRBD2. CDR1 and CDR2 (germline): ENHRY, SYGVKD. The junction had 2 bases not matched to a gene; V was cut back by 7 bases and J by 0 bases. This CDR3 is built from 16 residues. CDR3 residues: CAIKGLAGTNTGELFF. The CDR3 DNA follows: TGTGCCATCAAGGGACTAGCGGGAACGAACACCGGGGAGCTGTTTTTT.

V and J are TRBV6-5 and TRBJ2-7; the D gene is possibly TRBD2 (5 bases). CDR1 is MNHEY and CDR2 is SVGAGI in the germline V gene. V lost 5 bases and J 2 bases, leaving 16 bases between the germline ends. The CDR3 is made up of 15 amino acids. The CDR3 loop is CASSQPGRNAYEQYF. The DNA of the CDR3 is TGTGCCAGCAGTCAACCGGGGAGAAACGCCTACGAGCAGTACTTC.

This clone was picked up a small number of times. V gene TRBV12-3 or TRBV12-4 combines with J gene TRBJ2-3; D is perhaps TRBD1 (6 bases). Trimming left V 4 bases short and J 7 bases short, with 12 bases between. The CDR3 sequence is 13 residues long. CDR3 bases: TGTGCCAGCAGTTCCCAGGGGAGAAATACGCAGTATTTT. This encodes CASSSQGRNTQYF.

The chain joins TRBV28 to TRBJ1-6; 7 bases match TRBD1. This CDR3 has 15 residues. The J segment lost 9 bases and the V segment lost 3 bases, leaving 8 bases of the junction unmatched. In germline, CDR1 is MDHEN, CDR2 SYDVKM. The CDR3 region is CASSLPGTASSPLHF. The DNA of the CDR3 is TGTGCCAGCAGTTTGCCCGGGACAGCGTCTTCACCCCTCCACTTT.

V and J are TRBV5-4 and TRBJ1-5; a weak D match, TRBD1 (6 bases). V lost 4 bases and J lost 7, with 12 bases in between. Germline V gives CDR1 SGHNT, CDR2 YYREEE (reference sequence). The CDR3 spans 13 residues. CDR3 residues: CASSQGLGQPQHF. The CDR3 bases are TGTGCCAGCAGCCAGGGGTTAGGGCAGCCCCAGCATTTT.

The chain's CDR3 is CASSPEGVAGIGLAGGPSKNIQYF. In nucleotides, the CDR3 is TGTGCCAGCAGCCCTGAGGGGGTGGCGGGGATCGGGCTAGCGGGAGGGCCCTCCAAAAACATTCAGTACTTC. The genes are TRBV4-2 and TRBJ2-4; TRBD2 agrees at 12 bases. Trimming removed 4 bases from V and 2 bases from J; junction bases left unmatched: 27. The CDR3 totals 24 residues. Germline assignment: CDR1 LGHNA and CDR2 YNFKEQ.

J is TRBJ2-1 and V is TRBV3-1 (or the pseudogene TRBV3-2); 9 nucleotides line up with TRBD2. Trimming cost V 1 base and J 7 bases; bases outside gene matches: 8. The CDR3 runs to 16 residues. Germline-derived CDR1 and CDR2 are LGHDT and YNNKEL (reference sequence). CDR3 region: CASSQGIAGVSNEQFF. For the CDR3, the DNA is TGTGCCAGCAGCCAAGGAATAGCGGGAGTATCGAATGAGCAGTTCTTC.

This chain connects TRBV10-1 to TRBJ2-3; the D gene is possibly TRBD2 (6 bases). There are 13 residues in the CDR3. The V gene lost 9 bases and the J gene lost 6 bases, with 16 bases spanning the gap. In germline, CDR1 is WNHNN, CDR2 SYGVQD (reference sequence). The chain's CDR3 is CASMRGPVDTQYF. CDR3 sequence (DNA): TGCGCCAGTATGCGGGGCCCAGTCGATACGCAGTATTTT.

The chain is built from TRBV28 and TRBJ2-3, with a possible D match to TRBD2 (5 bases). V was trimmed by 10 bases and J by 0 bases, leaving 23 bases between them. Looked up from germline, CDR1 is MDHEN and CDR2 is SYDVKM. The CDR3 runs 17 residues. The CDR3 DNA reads TGTGCCATCTCCAGATGGTCGAGAGGGCCAAGCACAGATACGCAGTATTTT. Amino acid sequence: CAISRWSRGPSTDTQYF. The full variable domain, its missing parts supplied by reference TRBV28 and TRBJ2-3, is DVKVTQSSRYLVKRTGEKVFLECVQDMDHENMFWYRQDPGLGLRLIYFSYDVKMKEKGDIPEGYSVSREKKERFSLILESASTNQTSMYLCAISRWSRGPSTDTQYFGPGTRLTVL.

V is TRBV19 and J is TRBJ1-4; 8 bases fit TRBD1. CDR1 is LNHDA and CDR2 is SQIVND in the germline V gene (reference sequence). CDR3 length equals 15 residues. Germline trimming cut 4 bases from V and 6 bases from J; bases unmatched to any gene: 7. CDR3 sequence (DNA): TGTGCCAGTAGTACAGGACAGGGTGGGCATGAAAAACTGTTTTTT. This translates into CASSTGQGGHEKLFF.

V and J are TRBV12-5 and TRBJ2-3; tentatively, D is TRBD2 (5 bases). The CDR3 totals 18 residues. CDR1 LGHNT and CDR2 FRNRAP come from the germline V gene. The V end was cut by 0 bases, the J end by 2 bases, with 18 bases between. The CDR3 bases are TGTGCTAGTGGTTTGGTACGTTTAACGGGGTTCCACACAGATACGCAGTATTTT. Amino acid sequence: CASGLVRLTGFHTDTQYF.